Listed here is a single T cell receptor beta chain. TCRdb keeps only in-frame clones here, not all; method: immunoSEQ multiplex PCR. The data contain about 98,000 clones, roughly nine tenths of them singletons. The record originates from a study of T cell changes during pregnancy in multiple sclerosis. Germline lookup yields CDR1 SGHVS and CDR2 FNYEAQ. V gave up 2 bases and J gave up 4 bases, with 5 bases separating them. The CDR3 consists of 13 residues. This receptor was taken from a female donor in good health, enrolled as a control in a pregnancy study. Sequenced here: peripheral blood, sampled after pregnancy. The chain carries TRBV7-6 and TRBJ2-2; unclear D gene. CDR3 sequence reads: CASSLIVTGELFF. In DNA, the CDR3 is TGTGCCAGCAGCTTAATAGTCACCGGGGAGCTGTTTTTT.